A selection of T cell receptor beta chains follows, all from one sample in a study of tumor-infiltrating lymphocytes in primary liver carcinoma. TCRdb passed the multiplex PCR reads through MiXCR, listing each CDR3 protein once. The table lists some 110,000 distinct CDR3 sequences, approximately 82% of them singletons, with 15% to 20% in the top ten. The sample comprised liver tumor tissue from sampling region 3. The receptors were sampled from a man aged 35-49 years with primary liver carcinoma and hepatitis B virus infection. CDR3s include the opening cysteine and the closing phenylalanine or tryptophan. D genes are given only for firm matches. The size of a clone is reported for some rows only, either as once, few or many, or as a class for expanded clones.

clone size	V gene	J gene	D gene	CDR3 protein	CDR3 DNA
once	TRBV29-1	TRBJ2-5	TRBD1	CSVEHRGRKTQYF	TGCAGTGTTGAACACAGGGGGCGAAAGACCCAGTACTTC
NA	TRBV6-2/TRBV6-3	TRBJ2-7	TRBD1	CASSLWDRAREQCF	TGTGCCAGCAGCCTCTGGGACAGGGCCCGCGAGCAGTGCTTC
NA	TRBV29-1	TRBJ2-7	NA	CRGAQGDPYEHYF	TGCAGGGGGGCACAAGGGGACCCCTACGAGCATTACTTC
NA	TRBV5-6	TRBJ1-5	TRBD1	CGSSRDRVGPQHF	TGTGGCAGCTCCCGGGACAGGGTTGGGCCCCAGCATTTT
medium-sized	TRBV29-1	TRBJ2-1	TRBD1	CSVLGQGTYNEQFF	TGCAGCGTTCTAGGACAGGGGACCTACAATGAGCAGTTCTTC
NA	TRBV11-2	TRBJ2-7	NA	CASSSNRSTYEQYF	TGCGCCAGCAGCTCTAACAGGAGCACCTACGAGCAGTACTTC
NA	TRBV7-9	TRBJ2-1	NA	CASSRSLMNEQFF	TGTGCCAGCAGCCGATCTCTGATGAATGAGCAGTTCTTC
NA	TRBV28	TRBJ2-1	TRBD2	CASSFAGLVGLSSYNEQFF	TGTGCCAGCAGTTTTGCGGGACTAGTGGGATTGAGTTCCTACAATGAGCAGTTCTTC
NA	TRBV6-1	TRBJ1-5	TRBD1	CTSMWTGGNQPQHF	TGTACCAGCATGTGGACAGGGGGCAATCAGCCCCAGCATTTT
NA	TRBV5-6	TRBJ2-6	NA	CASSRFSSRANVLTF	TGTGCCAGCAGTAGATTTTCCTCTAGGGCCAACGTCCTGACTTTC
NA	TRBV6-2/TRBV6-3	TRBJ2-3	NA	CANSQLGDTDTRYF	TGTGCCAACAGTCAACTGGGGGACACAGATACGCGGTATTTT
NA	TRBV4-1	TRBJ1-3	NA	CASNQLRTADSGNTIYF	TGCGCCAGTAACCAACTAAGGACAGCAGATTCTGGAAACACCATATATTTT
NA	TRBV5-1	TRBJ2-7	NA	CPSSTSGGRYYERYF	TGCCCCAGCAGCACATCCGGGGGACGGTACTACGAGCGGTACTTC
NA	TRBV4-3	TRBJ1-6	TRBD1	CASSSWYRGRNSPLNF	TGCGCCAGCAGCTCCTGGTACAGGGGAAGGAATTCACCCCTCAACTTC
NA	TRBV12-3/TRBV12-4	TRBJ1-5	NA	CASSLNRGGNQPQHF	TGTGCCAGCAGTTTAAATCGGGGTGGCAATCAACCCCAGCATTTT
many	TRBV5-1	TRBJ1-1	NA	CASSSRGKENTEAFF	TGCGCCAGCAGCTCCAGGGGAAAGGAGAACACTGAAGCTTTCTTT
NA	TRBV11-2	TRBJ2-5	TRBD2	CARSFSGGEETQYF	TGTGCCAGGAGCTTCAGCGGGGGAGAAGAGACCCAGTACTTT
NA	TRBV2	TRBJ2-1	NA	CANSEAVTYNEQFF	TGTGCCAACAGTGAAGCGGTTACTTACAATGAGCAGTTCTTC
once	TRBV12-3/TRBV12-4	TRBJ2-5	NA	CVSSSGPGDQETQYF	TGTGTCAGCAGTTCCGGGCCAGGGGACCAAGAGACCCAGTACTTC
NA	TRBV28	TRBJ2-7	NA	CASRSLQAEQYF	TGTGCCAGCAGGTCACTACAGGCCGAGCAGTACTTT
NA	TRBV12-3/TRBV12-4	TRBJ1-6	TRBD1	CACSPPGQYNSPLHF	TGTGCCTGCAGTCCGCCGGGACAGTATAATTCACCCCTCCACTTT
many	TRBV10-3	TRBJ2-5	TRBD1	CATRQGTMETQYF	TGTGCCACCCGACAGGGGACAATGGAGACCCAGTACTTC
medium-sized	TRBV29-1	TRBJ2-7	NA	CSVRPSRVKSYEQYF	TGCAGCGTACGCCCTTCCAGGGTCAAGTCCTACGAGCAGTACTTC
NA	TRBV10-2	TRBJ2-2	NA	CVSSGRRGSGELFF	TGTGTCAGCAGTGGACGAAGAGGGAGTGGGGAGCTGTTTTTT
many	TRBV10-3	TRBJ2-7	TRBD1	CAISDLWGRGQGEQYF	TGTGCCATCAGCGACCTCTGGGGAAGGGGGCAAGGGGAGCAGTACTTC
NA	TRBV11-1	TRBJ1-5	TRBD1	CANSCGQGDNQPQHF	TGTGCCAACAGCTGTGGACAGGGGGACAATCAACCCCAGCACTTT
NA	TRBV6-1	TRBJ2-2	NA	CVSIEVPTSLPRELFF	TGTGTCAGCATTGAAGTCCCCACTAGCTTACCCAGGGAGCTGTTTTTT
NA	TRBV4-1	TRBJ2-5	TRBD1	CANSQAFRAHRGETQYF	TGCGCCAACAGCCAAGCCTTTCGGGCGCACAGGGGAGAGACCCAGTACTTC
NA	TRBV5-5	TRBJ1-4	NA	CANSLEWRDGEKLIF	TGTGCCAACAGCTTGGAGTGGAGGGATGGAGAAAAACTGATTTTT
NA	TRBV6-1	TRBJ1-5	NA	CASSPVDRNNNQPQHF	TGTGCCAGCAGCCCTGTGGACAGAAATAACAATCAGCCCCAGCATTTT
NA	TRBV11-3	TRBJ2-2	NA	CASSLATRGIGELFF	TGTGCCAGCAGCTTAGCGACAAGGGGCATCGGGGAGCTGTTTTTT
NA	TRBV4-2	TRBJ2-1	TRBD1	CTSSHARGQGNNEQLF	TGTACCAGCAGCCACGCCAGGGGACAGGGGAACAATGAGCAGCTCTTC
NA	TRBV21-1	TRBJ2-7	NA	CASRKESGGGGADGQYF	TGTGCCAGCAGGAAAGAAAGTGGTGGGGGAGGGGCAGACGGGCAGTACTTC
NA	TRBV6-6	TRBJ1-1	TRBD1	CASITGGTTEAVF	TGTGCCAGCATCACAGGGGGGACTACAGAAGCTGTCTTT
NA	TRBV6-2/TRBV6-3	TRBJ2-7	TRBD1	CASSYLGQDSSEQCF	TGTGCCAGCAGTTACCTTGGACAGGACAGCTCCGAGCAGTGCTTC
NA	TRBV28	TRBJ2-7	NA	CTSSLWKGEQYF	TGTACCAGCAGTTTATGGAAGGGGGAGCAGTACTTC
once	TRBV6-2/TRBV6-3	TRBJ2-5	NA	CASIYAQQETQYF	TGTGCCAGCATTTACGCACAGCAAGAGACCCAGTACTTC
NA	TRBV29-1	TRBJ1-2	NA	CSLPVASADGYTF	TGCAGCCTTCCAGTGGCCTCGGCGGACGGCTACACCTTC
many	TRBV11-2	TRBJ1-1	NA	CASSLTPDLAGGEAFF	TGTGCCAGCAGCTTGACCCCGGATCTCGCAGGCGGCGAAGCTTTCTTT
NA	TRBV11-2	TRBJ2-3	TRBD2	CASSSQAGVSTDMQYF	TGTGCCAGCAGTTCACAAGCGGGAGTCAGCACAGATATGCAGTATTTT
once	TRBV24-1	TRBJ2-1	TRBD1	CGTKDPGGTDVEFF	TGTGGCACTAAAGACCCAGGGGGCACCGATGTTGAGTTCTTC
NA	TRBV5-1	TRBJ2-5	NA	CATSLEAGRETQYF	TGCGCCACCAGCTTGGAAGCTGGTCGAGAGACCCAGTACTTC
medium-sized	TRBV6-5	TRBJ1-2	TRBD1	CASSKTGEDGYTF	TGTGCCAGCAGTAAAACAGGGGAAGATGGCTACACCTTC
few	TRBV12-3/TRBV12-4	TRBJ2-1	NA	CASSLGSVDNEQLF	TGTGCCAGCAGTTTAGGCTCAGTTGACAATGAGCAACTCTTC
NA	TRBV29-1	TRBJ1-1	NA	CSVGARWEMNTEAFF	TGCAGCGTTGGGGCGAGGTGGGAAATGAACACTGAAGCTTTCTTC
NA	TRBV11-2	TRBJ2-5	NA	CASSLYPGVAAHETQYF	TGCGCCAGCAGCTTATACCCGGGAGTAGCGGCACATGAGACCCAGTACTTC
NA	TRBV4-2	TRBJ2-1	NA	CASSQDGGMTYNEQFF	TGTGCCAGCAGCCAAGATGGGGGGATGACTTACAATGAGCAGTTCTTC
NA	TRBV29-1	TRBJ2-7	NA	CSVGWQGKGEQYF	TGCAGCGTTGGGTGGCAGGGGAAGGGGGAGCAGTACTTC
few	TRBV12-3/TRBV12-4	TRBJ2-3	NA	CASSSASGHTDMQYF	TGTGCCAGCAGTTCTGCGAGCGGACACACAGATATGCAGTATTTT
NA	TRBV6-2/TRBV6-3	TRBJ1-1	NA	CVSSYRGLGTEAFF	TGTGTCAGCAGTTACCGTGGCCTGGGCACTGAAGCTTTCTTT
NA	TRBV10-3	TRBJ2-7	TRBD2	CAISYGTSESYEQYF	TGTGCCATCAGCTACGGGACTAGTGAATCCTACGAGCAGTACTTC
NA	TRBV28	TRBJ2-5	TRBD2	CASNSTSGFEIQYF	TGTGCCAGCAACTCGACTAGCGGGTTTGAGATCCAGTACTTC
NA	TRBV12-3/TRBV12-4	TRBJ1-2	TRBD1	CGGSLSTGVNYGYTF	TGTGGCGGCAGTTTATCTACAGGGGTTAACTATGGCTACACCTTC